This T cell receptor (beta chain) was captured in a study of blood T cell repertoires in COVID-19. Across the study: The United States, Italy and Spain were the sources of the acute and convalescent COVID-19 samples. T cells, B-cell-depleted T cells, or PBMCs supplied cDNA or gDNA.

Study members were between roughly 18 and 90 years old and lived in roughly 24 US regions. The V gene lost 6 bases and the J gene lost 7 bases, with 19 bases spanning the gap. The length of the CDR3 is 15 residues. Germline-derived CDR1 and CDR2 are MNHEY and SMNVEV (reference sequence). The protocol was immunoSEQ multiplex PCR, while the TCRdb copy is restricted to in-frame clones and leaves out a portion. The table lists around 290,000 clones, 88% of them singletons, with 0.75% to 1% in the top ten. The chain couples TRBV27 to TRBJ2-1; D perhaps matches TRBD2 (7 bases). Sample: PBMCs or T cells enriched from blood (not recorded which). The sequence was collected from a woman in her twenties or thirties who had recovered from COVID-19. The CDR3 reads CASRPLAGAGNEQFF. The CDR3 DNA is TGTGCCAGCAGACCCCTGGCGGGGGCGGGAAATGAGCAGTTCTTC.